This TCR beta chain stems from a study of OX40 agonist ivuxolimab in advanced cancers. Findings and caveats of the study: Expanded clones were, on average, more numerous among CD8+ T cells than CD4+. Antigen targets of the expanded peripheral T cells went undetermined.

This table comes from immunoSEQ multiplex PCR, and its TCRdb copy is limited to in-frame clones, with some not included. This repertoire shows 65,000 to 80,000 clones, approximately 90% found once; its top ten account for around 0.31%. Germline CDR1 is LNHDA and CDR2 is SQIVND (reference sequence). V shed 7 bases and J 2 bases; nucleotides not matched to a gene: 3. The CDR3 consists of 14 residues. Remarks on this clone: The antigen is undetermined.

Systemic immunosuppression or autoimmune disease history was grounds to exclude patients. The sample consisted of CD4+ or CD8+ T cells sorted from blood, taken in a trial of the OX40 agonist ivuxolimab. The clonotype originates from an adult with an advanced solid tumor such as melanoma, head and neck, liver or kidney cancer. The chain has TRBV19 and TRBJ1-5, with 9 bases that match TRBD1. DNA of the CDR3: TGTGCCAGTACGGACAGGGGAGGCAATCAGCCCCAGCATTTT. Its translation: CASTDRGGNQPQHF.